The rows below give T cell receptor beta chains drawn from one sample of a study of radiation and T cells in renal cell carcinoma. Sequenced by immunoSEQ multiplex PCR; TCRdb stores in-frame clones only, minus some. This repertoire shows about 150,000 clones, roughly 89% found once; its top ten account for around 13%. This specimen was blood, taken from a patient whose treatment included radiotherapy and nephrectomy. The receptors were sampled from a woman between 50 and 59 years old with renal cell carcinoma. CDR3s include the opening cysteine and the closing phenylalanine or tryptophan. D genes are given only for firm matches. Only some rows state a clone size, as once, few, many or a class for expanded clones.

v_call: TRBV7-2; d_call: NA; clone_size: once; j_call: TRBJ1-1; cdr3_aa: CASSLGVGTNTEAFF; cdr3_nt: TGTGCCAGCAGCTTAGGTGTAGGGACGAACACTGAAGCTTTCTTT
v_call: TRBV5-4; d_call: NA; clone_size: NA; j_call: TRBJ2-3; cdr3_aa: CASSRVGQDTDTQYF; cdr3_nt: TGTGCCAGCAGCCGCGTGGGGCAGGACACAGATACGCAGTATTTT
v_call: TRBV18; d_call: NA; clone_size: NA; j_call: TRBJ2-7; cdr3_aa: CASSPGYEQYF; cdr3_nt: TGTGCCAGCTCACCAGGCTACGAGCAGTACTTC
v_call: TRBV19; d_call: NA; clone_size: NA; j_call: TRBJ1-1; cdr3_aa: CASRHLNTEAFF; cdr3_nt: TGTGCCAGTAGACATTTAAACACTGAAGCTTTCTTT
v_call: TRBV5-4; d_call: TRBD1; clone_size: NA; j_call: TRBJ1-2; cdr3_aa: CAQGTGGEGYTF; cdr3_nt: TGTGCTCAGGGGACAGGGGGCGAAGGCTACACCTTC
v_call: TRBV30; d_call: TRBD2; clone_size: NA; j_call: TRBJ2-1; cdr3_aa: CAWSFQSGEAYNEQFF; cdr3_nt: TGTGCCTGGAGTTTTCAAAGCGGGGAGGCCTACAATGAGCAGTTCTTC
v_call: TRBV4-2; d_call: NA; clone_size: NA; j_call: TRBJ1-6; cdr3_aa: CASQSRGNSPLHF; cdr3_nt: TGTGCCAGCCAGTCAAGGGGGAATTCACCCCTCCACTTT
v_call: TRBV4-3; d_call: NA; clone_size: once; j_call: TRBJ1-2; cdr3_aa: CASSRGGRNYGYTF; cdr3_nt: TGCGCCAGCAGCCGGGGGGGTCGGAACTATGGCTACACCTTC
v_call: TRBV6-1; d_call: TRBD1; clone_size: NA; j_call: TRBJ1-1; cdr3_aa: CASIQGGSQYTEAFF; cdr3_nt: TGTGCCAGCATACAGGGGGGTTCGCAGTACACTGAAGCTTTCTTT
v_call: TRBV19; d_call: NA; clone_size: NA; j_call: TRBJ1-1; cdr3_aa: CASISPGGAVTEAFF; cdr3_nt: TGTGCCAGTATTTCCCCCGGGGGGGCGGTCACTGAAGCTTTCTTT
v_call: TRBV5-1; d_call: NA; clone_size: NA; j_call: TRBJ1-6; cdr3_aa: CASSASEGLWSPLHF; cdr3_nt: TGCGCCAGCAGCGCCTCGGAGGGTTTATGGTCACCCCTCCACTTT
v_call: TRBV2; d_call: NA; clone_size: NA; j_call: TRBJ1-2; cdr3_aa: CASSTRDYGYTF; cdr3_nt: TGTGCCAGCAGTACACGGGACTATGGCTACACCTTC
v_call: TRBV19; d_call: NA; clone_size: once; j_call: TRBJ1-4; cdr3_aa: CATARRGEKLFF; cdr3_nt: TGTGCCACTGCCCGGCGGGGAGAAAAACTGTTTTTT
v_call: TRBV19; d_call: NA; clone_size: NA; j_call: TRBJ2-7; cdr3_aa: CASSISTGTYEQYF; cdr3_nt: TGTGCCAGTAGTATTTCCACAGGGACCTACGAGCAGTACTTC
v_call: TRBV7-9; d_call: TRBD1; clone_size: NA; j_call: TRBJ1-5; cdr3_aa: CASSLGAGGNQPQHF; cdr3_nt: TGTGCCAGCAGCTTAGGTGCAGGGGGGAATCAGCCCCAGCATTTT
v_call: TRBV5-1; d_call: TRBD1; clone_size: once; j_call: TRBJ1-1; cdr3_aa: CASSWQGDTEAFF; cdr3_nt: TGCGCCAGCAGCTGGCAGGGGGATACTGAAGCTTTCTTT
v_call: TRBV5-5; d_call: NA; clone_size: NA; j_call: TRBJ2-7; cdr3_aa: CASSLGPREGVPHEQYF; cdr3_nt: TGTGCCAGCAGCTTGGGACCCAGGGAGGGGGTCCCCCACGAGCAGTACTTC
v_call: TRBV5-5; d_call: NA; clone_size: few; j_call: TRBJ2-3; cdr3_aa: CASSLVGAGTTDTQYF; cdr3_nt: TGTGCCAGCAGCTTGGTCGGGGCAGGAACCACAGATACGCAGTATTTT
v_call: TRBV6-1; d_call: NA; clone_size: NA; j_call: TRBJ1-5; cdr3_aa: CASSEVTLYQPQHF; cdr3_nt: TGTGCCAGCAGTGAAGTGACCTTATATCAGCCCCAGCATTTT
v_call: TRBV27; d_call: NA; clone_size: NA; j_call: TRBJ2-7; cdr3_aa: CASSLRRDYEQYF; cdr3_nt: TGTGCCAGCAGTTTGCGACGGGACTACGAGCAGTACTTC
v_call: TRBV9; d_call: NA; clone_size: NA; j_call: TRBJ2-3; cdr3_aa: CASSVENQALLGDTDTQYF; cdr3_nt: TGTGCCAGCAGCGTAGAGAACCAAGCGTTGTTGGGGGATACAGATACGCAGTATTTT
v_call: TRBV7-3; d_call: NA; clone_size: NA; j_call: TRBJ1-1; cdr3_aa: CASSLHLNTEAFF; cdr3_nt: TGTGCCAGCAGCTTACACTTGAACACTGAAGCTTTCTTT
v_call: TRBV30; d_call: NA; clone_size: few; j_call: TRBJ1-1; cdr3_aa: CAWSPREGAFF; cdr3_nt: TGTGCCTGGAGTCCCCGGGAGGGAGCTTTCTTT
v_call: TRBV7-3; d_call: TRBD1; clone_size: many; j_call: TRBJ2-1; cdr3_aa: CASSLMGGQGRNEQFF; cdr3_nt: TGTGCCAGCAGCTTAATGGGGGGACAGGGTAGGAATGAGCAGTTCTTC
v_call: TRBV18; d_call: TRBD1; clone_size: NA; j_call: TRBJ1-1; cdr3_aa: CASSPGQGGNTEAFF; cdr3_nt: TGTGCCAGCTCACCAGGACAGGGAGGGAACACTGAAGCTTTCTTT
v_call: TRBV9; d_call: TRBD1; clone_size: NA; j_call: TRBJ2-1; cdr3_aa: CASSVGGTANNEQFF; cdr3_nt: TGTGCCAGCAGCGTAGGTGGGACAGCTAACAATGAGCAGTTCTTC
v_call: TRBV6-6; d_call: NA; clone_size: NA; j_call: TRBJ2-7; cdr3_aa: CASRETGSYEQYF; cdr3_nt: TGTGCCAGCAGGGAGACAGGTTCCTACGAGCAGTACTTC
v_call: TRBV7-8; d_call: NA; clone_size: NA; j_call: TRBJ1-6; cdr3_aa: CASSLGRRASPLHF; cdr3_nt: TGTGCCAGCAGCTTGGGCAGGAGGGCTTCACCCCTCCACTTT
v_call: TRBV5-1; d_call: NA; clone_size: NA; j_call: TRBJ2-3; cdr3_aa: CASSLEQPTDTQYF; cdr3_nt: TGCGCCAGCAGCTTGGAACAGCCCACAGATACGCAGTATTTT